The rows below give T cell receptor beta chains drawn from one sample of a study of early T cells in non-severe SARS-CoV-2 infection. TCRdb processed the 5' RACE reads anew with MiXCR; each CDR3 protein has one entry. The sample includes 45,000 to 50,000 distinct CDR3 sequences, around 6% of them seen just once. The sample was whole blood, taken at baseline. These TCRs come from an adult who was a healthcare worker with PCR-confirmed SARS-CoV-2 infection or an uninfected control (not recorded which). The CDR3 runs from the conserved cysteine through the conserved F or W. The D gene is left open where the match is weak. The size entry is marked missing in some rows and otherwise reads once, few, many or a size class.

CDR3 protein | CDR3 DNA | J gene | clone size | V gene | D gene
CASSRRDRAGGSGANVLTF | TGTGCCAGCAGCCGCCGGGACAGGGCAGGGGGCTCTGGGGCCAACGTCCTGACTTTC | TRBJ2-6 | many | TRBV5-6 | TRBD1
CSATTGGWGYGYTF | TGCAGTGCTACTACAGGGGGCTGGGGCTATGGCTACACCTTC | TRBJ1-2 | many | TRBV20-1 | TRBD1
CASSQDIHSLNQPQHF | TGCGCCAGCAGCCAAGATATCCACAGCCTCAATCAGCCCCAGCATTTT | TRBJ1-5 | few | TRBV4-3 | -
CASSSEGVAYEQYF | TGTGCCAGCAGCTCCGAGGGGGTCGCCTACGAGCAGTACTTC | TRBJ2-7 | many | TRBV5-5 | -
CSAGRQGSTDTQYF | TGCAGCGCAGGACGACAGGGTAGCACAGATACGCAGTATTTT | TRBJ2-3 | many | TRBV29-1 | TRBD1
CASSQTTGLNTGELFF | TGTGCCAGCAGCCAGACGACAGGGTTGAACACCGGGGAGCTGTTTTTT | TRBJ2-2 | few | TRBV14 | TRBD1
CSVKPGLGTDTQYF | TGCAGTGTCAAACCGGGACTAGGCACAGATACGCAGTATTTT | TRBJ2-3 | many | TRBV20-1 | TRBD2
CSAERGNNYGYTF | TGCAGTGCTGAGCGAGGGAATAACTATGGCTACACCTTC | TRBJ1-2 | many | TRBV20-1 | -
CASREGDRVYEKLFF | TGCGCCAGCAGGGAAGGCGACAGGGTATATGAAAAACTGTTTTTT | TRBJ1-4 | many | TRBV5-1 | TRBD1
CASRTPNSYEQYF | TGTGCCAGCAGAACACCGAATTCCTACGAGCAGTACTTC | TRBJ2-7 | many | TRBV28 | -
CSVRVSRDREEFF | TGCAGCGTTCGTGTGTCGAGGGACAGGGAGGAGTTCTTC | TRBJ2-1 | many | TRBV29-1 | TRBD1
CASNKGLSSYEQYF | TGTGCCAGCAATAAAGGACTGAGCTCCTACGAGCAGTACTTC | TRBJ2-7 | few | TRBV2 | -
CASSESWQGRGEQYF | TGCGCCAGCAGTGAGTCGTGGCAGGGACGTGGCGAGCAGTACTTC | TRBJ2-7 | - | TRBV10-1 | -
CASSDQGNSYEQYF | TGTGCCAGCAGTGATCAGGGCAACTCCTACGAGCAGTACTTC | TRBJ2-7 | - | TRBV2 | -
CASSPGTGDTGELFF | TGTGCCAGCAGTCCCGGGACAGGGGATACCGGGGAGCTGTTTTTT | TRBJ2-2 | few | TRBV6-2/TRBV6-3 | TRBD1
CASSLKRGTYNEQFF | TGTGCCAGCAGCCTGAAGAGGGGGACCTACAATGAGCAGTTCTTC | TRBJ2-1 | - | TRBV7-2 | -
CASSAQTSGTQYF | TGTGCCAGCAGCGCCCAGACTAGCGGTACGCAGTATTTT | TRBJ2-3 | - | TRBV7-3 | TRBD2
CASSFEQNEKLFF | TGTGCCAGCAGTTTCGAACAGAATGAAAAACTGTTTTTT | TRBJ1-4 | - | TRBV7-9 | -
CAWSVLSTDTQYF | TGTGCCTGGAGTGTACTCTCCACAGATACGCAGTATTTT | TRBJ2-3 | many | TRBV30 | -
CASRSAGGKDTQYF | TGTGCCAGCAGGTCAGCAGGGGGCAAAGATACGCAGTATTTT | TRBJ2-3 | - | TRBV5-6 | TRBD1
CASSQDASYSSGANVLTF | TGTGCCAGCAGCCAAGATGCCTCGTATAGCTCTGGGGCCAACGTCCTGACTTTC | TRBJ2-6 | few | TRBV4-2 | -
CASSLRAGSASFGANVLTF | TGTGCCAGCAGCCTCAGAGCGGGCAGCGCCTCTTTCGGGGCCAACGTCCTGACTTTC | TRBJ2-6 | few | TRBV7-9 | -